Listed here is a single T cell receptor (beta chain). What it binds is not known. This sample was taken from a study of cytomegalovirus exposure and HLA in healthy donors. Study results and limitations: In vitro experiments confirmed that a few CMV-associated chains were specific for CMV antigens. It was assumed in the presence/absence analyses that sequencing depth was roughly uniform across donors. Likely technical artifact: a cluster of highly shared sequence variants.

PCR employed 60 Vbeta and 13 Jbeta primers. In the original processing: Approximately 10 million shared chains were among some 80 million unique TCR beta chains counted in a later analysis. The assay was immunoSEQ multiplex PCR, and TCRdb's table has in-frame clones only and misses some. D and trimming come from the DNA, and the V and J calls and clone size come from that table. The sample has 100,000 to 150,000 clones; under 85% are singletons. The CDR3 is made up of 15 amino acids. Germline V gene lookup returns CDR1 MNHEY and CDR2 SMNVEV (reference sequence). Sequencing was done on a sample of PBMCs. The chain recombines TRBV27 with TRBJ2-5; 7 bases agree with TRBD1. With the DNA end fitting TRBJ2-7 better, the J assignment may be wrong. This TCR was sampled from a woman in her 50s in good health and CMV-seropositive. CDR3 nucleotides: TGTGCCAGCAGCTGGGACAGCACCACAGGCTACGAGCAGTACTTC. Protein sequence: CASSWDSTTGYEQYF.